This T cell receptor (beta chain) is from a study of human T cells and chemical hapten exposure. Each CDR3 protein gets one entry after TCRdb re-called the RACE reads with MiXCR. This table has around 380,000 distinct CDR3 sequences, around 4.8% appearing once. The sample holds a few counts of this clonotype. Germline CDR1 LGHNA, CDR2 YNFKEQ. There are 14 residues in the CDR3. V gave up 5 bases and J gave up 6 bases, with 13 bases separating them. The sample's time point: patch test 1, 2 weeks after DPC sensitization. Sample treatment: therapeutic diphenylcyclopropenone sensitization with weekly scalp DPC. Patches went on only after blood had been drawn each time.

The specimen comprised whole blood, sampled in connection with sensitization to the hapten diphenylcyclopropenone (DPC). V gene TRBV4-2 combines with J gene TRBJ2-2, with D possibly TRBD2 on 6 matching bases. This receptor was taken from a woman aged 45 to 65 with alopecia areata. Some clones in this sample may be carry-over from other donors' samples. The chain's CDR3 is CASSLLEGPGELFF. The CDR3 DNA follows: TGTGCCAGCAGCTTACTGGAGGGCCCCGGGGAGCTGTTTTTT.